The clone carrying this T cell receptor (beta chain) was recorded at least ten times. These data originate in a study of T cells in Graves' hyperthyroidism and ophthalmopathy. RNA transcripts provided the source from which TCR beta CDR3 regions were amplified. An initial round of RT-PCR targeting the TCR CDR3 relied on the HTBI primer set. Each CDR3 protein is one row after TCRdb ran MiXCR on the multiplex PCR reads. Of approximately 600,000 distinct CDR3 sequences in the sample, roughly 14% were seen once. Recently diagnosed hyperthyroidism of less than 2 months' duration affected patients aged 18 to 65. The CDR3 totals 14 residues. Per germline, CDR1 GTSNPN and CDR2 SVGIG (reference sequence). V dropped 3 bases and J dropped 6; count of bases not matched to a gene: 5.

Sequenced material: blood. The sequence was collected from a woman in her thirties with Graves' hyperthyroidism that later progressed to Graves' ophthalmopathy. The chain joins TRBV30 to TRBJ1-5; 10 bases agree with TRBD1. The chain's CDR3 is CAWRGTGVGQPQHF. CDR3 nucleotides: TGTGCCTGGAGGGGGACAGGGGTAGGTCAGCCCCAGCATTTT.